These 21 T cell receptor beta chains came from one sample sequenced in a study of cytomegalovirus exposure and HLA in healthy donors. The primer mix had 60 Vbeta and 13 Jbeta primers. Sequencing used immunoSEQ multiplex PCR; TCRdb keeps in-frame clones, though not all of them. The profile shows under 200,000 clones, around 63% of them singletons. Specimen: PBMCs. These TCRs come from a woman aged 18-29 years in good health and CMV-seropositive.

This clone has just one count. The chain combines TRBV7-2 with TRBJ2-2; the match to TRBD2 covers 8 bases. The CDR3 length is 16 residues. The V gene end was trimmed by 5 bases and the J gene end by 4 bases; junction bases not matched to a gene: 9. Germline CDR1 SGHTA, CDR2 FQGNSA. The CDR3 sequence: CASSIRRGGTTGELFF. The CDR3 DNA follows: TGTGCCAGCAGCATAAGACGGGGGGGCACCACCGGGGAGCTGTTTTTT. Combining the CDR3 with reference TRBV7-2 and TRBJ2-2 gives the whole variable domain GAGVSQSPSNKVTEKGKDVELRCDPISGHTALYWYRQSLGQGLEFLIYFQGNSAPDKSGLPSDRFSAERTGGSVSTLTIQRTQQEDSAVYLCASSIRRGGTTGELFFGEGSRLTVL.

This clone was seen more than once but under ten times. The rearrangement links TRBV4-1 to TRBJ2-7; D is perhaps TRBD1 (6 bases). V lost 0 bases and J lost 0, with 21 bases in between. The CDR3 extends over 19 amino acids. Germline V lookup: CDR1 MGHRA, CDR2 YSYEKL. The CDR3 loop is CASSQEGWADRLDSYEQYF. The CDR3 DNA sequence: TGCGCCAGCAGCCAAGAAGGCTGGGCGGACAGACTCGACTCCTACGAGCAGTACTTC.

The chain carries TRBV7-8 and TRBJ1-2; 9 nucleotides align to TRBD1. J gave up 1 base and V 6 bases, and 6 bases lay outside the gene matches. CDR1 and CDR2 from the germline V gene are SGHVS and FQNEAQ. There are 15 residues in the CDR3. Here the CDR3 reads CASSWNRGRNYGYTF. CDR3 sequence (DNA): TGTGCCAGCAGTTGGAACAGGGGGCGTAACTATGGCTACACCTTC.

The CDR3 DNA reads TGTGCCAGTAGTCCAGAGGGGACAGGGAAGGTTAGGCTGTTTTTT. Translated, it gives CASSPEGTGKVRLFF. This sequence joins TRBV19 and TRBJ1-4; TRBD1 aligns across 9 bases. The CDR3 loop spans 15 amino acids. V was clipped by 5 bases and J by 14 bases; unmatched bases: 15. Germline values: CDR1 LNHDA, CDR2 SQIVND (reference sequence).

This clone was seen more than once but under ten times. The chain combines TRBV4-3 with TRBJ2-7; 7 bases match TRBD2. V lost 3 bases to trimming and J lost 5 bases; unmatched junction nucleotides: 13. CDR3 length: 16 residues. CDR1 is LGHNA, CDR2 YSLEER, per germline. This CDR3 reads CASSQGRAGLGHEQYF. In nucleotides, the CDR3 is TGCGCCAGCAGCCAGGGAAGAGCGGGGCTCGGACACGAGCAGTACTTC.

This rearrangement joins TRBV19 to TRBJ2-3; 7 bases fit TRBD1. V dropped 3 bases and J dropped 6; count of bases not matched to a gene: 6. The CDR3 is made up of 14 amino acids. The germline V gene has CDR1 LNHDA and CDR2 SQIVND (reference sequence). CDR3 in DNA: TGTGCCAGTAGTATGATCCAGGGGGTGGATACGCAGTATTTT. Its protein is CASSMIQGVDTQYF.

The table lists this clone with a few counts. This chain connects TRBV29-1 to TRBJ2-7; 7 bases agree with TRBD1. In germline, CDR1 is SQVTM, CDR2 ANQGSEA. V lost 4 bases and J lost 6; bases outside the gene matches: 0. CDR3 length equals 10 residues. CDR3 residues: CSVAGGEQYF. The CDR3 DNA reads as TGCAGCGTTGCAGGGGGCGAGCAGTACTTC.

The chain recombines TRBV30 with TRBJ1-1, with 12 bases aligning to TRBD1. The length of the CDR3 is 15 residues. The V gene end was trimmed by 1 base and the J gene end by 5 bases; junction bases not matched to a gene: 5. The germline V gene has CDR1 GTSNPN and CDR2 SVGIG (reference sequence). CDR3 region: CAWSGGQGANTEAFF. DNA for the CDR3: TGTGCCTGGAGTGGGGGACAGGGGGCTAATACTGAAGCTTTCTTT. Variable domain in full (rest from reference TRBV30 and TRBJ1-1): SQTIHQWPATLVQPVGSPLSLECTVEGTSNPNLYWYRQAAGRGLQLLFYSVGIGQISSEVPQNLSASRPQDRQFILSSKKLLLSDSGFYLCAWSGGQGANTEAFFGQGTRLTVV.

The chain couples TRBV5-6 to TRBJ1-5, with TRBD1 matching over 7 bases. The V gene's germline CDR1 is SGHDT and CDR2 YYEEEE. Trimming cost V 4 bases and J 4 bases; bases outside gene matches: 8. This CDR3 region has 15 residues. CDR3 sequence: CASSRTRGRNQPQHF. The CDR3 coding sequence is TGTGCCAGCAGCCGGACCAGGGGGAGGAATCAGCCCCAGCATTTT.

The chain uses TRBV19 and TRBJ1-2; D possibly corresponds to TRBD1 (5 bases). The CDR3 is 14 residues long. Germline CDR1 is LNHDA and CDR2 is SQIVND (reference sequence). The V end lost 2 bases, the J end lost 7 bases, and 14 bases lay between the germline ends. CDR3 residues: CASSIPSGQGGYTF. DNA of the CDR3: TGTGCCAGTAGTATACCCTCCGGACAAGGTGGCTACACCTTC.

The V gene is TRBV29-1, the J gene TRBJ2-3; no clear D. V shed 3 bases and J shed 0 bases, with 7 bases lying between them. CDR3 size: 13 residues. Looked up from germline, CDR1 is SQVTM and CDR2 is ANQGSEA. CDR3 protein: CSVDLESTDTQYF. The CDR3 nucleotides read TGCAGCGTTGATTTGGAGAGCACAGATACGCAGTATTTT.

In its sample, this clone was seen a few times. The chain couples TRBV28 to TRBJ1-2; a weak D match, TRBD1 (6 bases). There are 14 residues in the CDR3. V was shortened by 7 bases and J by 8 bases, with 20 bases between the two germline ends. The germline V gene has CDR1 MDHEN and CDR2 SYDVKM. Here the CDR3 reads CASKLPRGEGGYTF. The CDR3 DNA follows: TGTGCCAGCAAGCTCCCCAGGGGAGAAGGCGGCTACACCTTC.

The chain uses TRBV13 and TRBJ2-1, with TRBD2 identical over 11 bases. Germline CDR1 reads PRHDT; CDR2 reads FYEKMQ (reference sequence). V lost 4 bases, J lost 7 bases, and 9 bases stayed unmatched. CDR3 size: 16 residues. CDR3 loop: CASSSSIAGGLNEQFF. The CDR3 DNA is TGTGCCAGCAGCTCGTCGATAGCGGGGGGGCTGAATGAGCAGTTCTTC.

This CDR3 reads CAWSYPPRTERGYENTEAFF. For the CDR3, the DNA is TGTGCCTGGAGTTACCCCCCTCGGACAGAAAGGGGTTACGAGAACACTGAAGCTTTCTTT. The chain joins TRBV30 to TRBJ1-1, with D possibly matching TRBD1 (6 bases). Germline loops: CDR1 GTSNPN, CDR2 SVGIG (reference sequence). This CDR3 is built from 20 residues. V was cut by 2 bases and J by 1 base, with 29 bases left in between.

The chain employs TRBV21-1 and TRBJ2-7; no check of the table's D call, TRBD2, against the DNA was made. TRBV21-1 is given as a pseudogene. The CDR3 consists of 13 residues. CDR3 nucleotides: TGTGCCAGGCCGCTGAGCTCCGACTACGAGCAGTACTTC. Amino acid sequence: CARPLSSDYEQYF.

As to this clone: It is likely a read error, because the conserved phenylalanine at the end of the CDR3 is missing. J is TRBJ1-2 and V is TRBV27; possibly TRBD1 for D (6 bases). Looked up from germline, CDR1 is MNHEY and CDR2 is SMNVEV (reference sequence). The length of the CDR3 is 16 residues. Trimming removed 5 bases from V and 0 bases from J, with 16 bases in between. The CDR3 DNA reads TGTGCCAGCAGTCCCCTCACAGGGCTCGCTAACTATGGCTACACCGTC. Translated: CASSPLTGLANYGYTV.

The V gene is TRBV13, the J gene TRBJ2-5; 10 bases match TRBD2. There are 15 residues in the CDR3. J lost 13 bases, V lost 0 bases, and 11 bases had no gene match. Germline V gene lookup returns CDR1 PRHDT and CDR2 FYEKMQ (reference sequence). CDR3 nucleotides: TGTGCCAGCAGCTTAGGGCCCGGGACTAGCGTGGCTTGGTACTTC. It specifies CASSLGPGTSVAWYF.

The V call is TRBV1, the J call TRBJ1-5; the table assigns TRBD1, which was not confirmed against the DNA. TRBV1 is shown as a pseudogene. The CDR3 has 18 amino acids. In DNA form, the CDR3 reads TGCACCAGCAGCCAAGGGGTCCTTCAGGGGAGTTGTCGTCAGCCCCAGCATTTT. Amino acids: CTSSQGVLQGSCRQPQHF.

The chain combines TRBV28 with TRBJ1-1; D not resolved. The V end lost 10 bases, the J end lost 1 base, and 7 bases lay between the germline ends. The CDR3 is made up of 11 amino acids. Germline CDR1 MDHEN, CDR2 SYDVKM. CDR3 residues: CATVQNTEAFF. In DNA, the CDR3 is TGTGCCACCGTACAGAACACTGAAGCTTTCTTT.

The rearrangement uses TRBV6-1 and TRBJ1-2, with TRBD1 matching over 7 bases. Germline V CDR1 and CDR2: MNHNS, SASEGT. This CDR3 contains 15 residues. J gave up 13 bases and V 3 bases, and 17 bases lay outside the gene matches. The CDR3 is CASSDPATGLFLGTF. The CDR3 region has the DNA TGTGCCAGCAGTGACCCCGCGACAGGGCTATTTTTAGGCACCTTC.

This clone came up a few times. This sequence joins TRBV18 and TRBJ1-1, with a possible D match to TRBD1 (5 bases). The CDR3 covers 15 residues. Germline V gene lookup returns CDR1 KGHSH and CDR2 LQKENI. Trimming cost V 3 bases and J 0 bases, with 11 bases left between them. The CDR3 sequence: CASSPDSKMNTEAFF. CDR3 DNA sequence: TGTGCCAGCTCACCCGACAGTAAAATGAACACTGAAGCTTTCTTT.